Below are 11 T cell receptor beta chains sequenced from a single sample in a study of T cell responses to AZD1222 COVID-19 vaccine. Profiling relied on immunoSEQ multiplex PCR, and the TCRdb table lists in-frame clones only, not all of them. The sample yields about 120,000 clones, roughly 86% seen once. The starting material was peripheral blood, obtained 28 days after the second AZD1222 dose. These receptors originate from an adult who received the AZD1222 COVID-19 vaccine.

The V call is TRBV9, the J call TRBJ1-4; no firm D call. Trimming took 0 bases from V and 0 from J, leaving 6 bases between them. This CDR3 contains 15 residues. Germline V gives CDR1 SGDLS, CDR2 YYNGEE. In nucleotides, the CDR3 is TGTGCCAGCAGCGTAGCTCCCGCAACTAATGAAAAACTGTTTTTT. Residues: CASSVAPATNEKLFF.

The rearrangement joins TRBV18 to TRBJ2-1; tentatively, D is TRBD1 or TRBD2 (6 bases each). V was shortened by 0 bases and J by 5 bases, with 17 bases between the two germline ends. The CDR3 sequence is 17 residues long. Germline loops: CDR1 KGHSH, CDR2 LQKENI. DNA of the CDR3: TGTGCCAGCTCACCACCGTCGGGGGCCAACCCCGACAATGAGCAGTTCTTC. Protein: CASSPPSGANPDNEQFF.

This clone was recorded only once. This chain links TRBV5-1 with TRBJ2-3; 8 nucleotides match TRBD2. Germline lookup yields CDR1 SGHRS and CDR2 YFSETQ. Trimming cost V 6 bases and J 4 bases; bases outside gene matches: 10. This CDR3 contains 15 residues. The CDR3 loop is CASIGPGGGPDTQYF. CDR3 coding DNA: TGCGCCAGCATCGGGCCAGGCGGGGGGCCAGATACGCAGTATTTT.

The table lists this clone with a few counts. The CDR3 here is CASSRRGGWNEQFF. CDR3 coding DNA: TGTGCCAGCAGTAGGCGGGGGGGCTGGAATGAGCAGTTCTTC. V is TRBV6-2 or TRBV6-3 and J is TRBJ2-1; 9 bases line up with TRBD2. The length of the CDR3 is 14 residues. Germline V lookup: CDR1 MNHEY, CDR2 SVGEGT. Trimming removed 5 bases from V and 7 bases from J; junction bases left unmatched: 6.

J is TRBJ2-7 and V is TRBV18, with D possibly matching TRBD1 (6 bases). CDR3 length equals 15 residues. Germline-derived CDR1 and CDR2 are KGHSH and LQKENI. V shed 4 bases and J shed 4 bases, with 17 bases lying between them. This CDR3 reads CASSLGHQSDYEQYF. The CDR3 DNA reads TGTGCCAGCTCACTGGGACATCAGAGTGATTACGAGCAGTACTTC.

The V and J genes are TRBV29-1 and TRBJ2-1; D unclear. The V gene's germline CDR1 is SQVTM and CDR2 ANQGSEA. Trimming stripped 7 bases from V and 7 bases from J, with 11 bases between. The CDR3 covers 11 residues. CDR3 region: CSATQLNEQFF. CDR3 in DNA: TGCAGCGCCACGCAGCTTAATGAGCAGTTCTTC.

CDR3 in amino acids: CASSIPGQGFLPNQPQHF. The DNA of the CDR3 is TGTGCCAGTAGTATCCCGGGACAGGGGTTTTTACCCAATCAGCCCCAGCATTTT. J is TRBJ1-5 and V is TRBV19, with 10 bases fitting TRBD1. The CDR3 consists of 18 residues. CDR1 and CDR2 (germline): LNHDA, SQIVND (reference sequence). V shed 3 bases, J shed 3 bases, and the junction held 11 bases outside the gene matches.

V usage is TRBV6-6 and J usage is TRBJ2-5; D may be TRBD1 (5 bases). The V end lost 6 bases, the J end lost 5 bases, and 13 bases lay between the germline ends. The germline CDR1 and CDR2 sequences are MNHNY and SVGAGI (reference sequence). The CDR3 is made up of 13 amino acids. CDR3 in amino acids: CASSQGVVETQYF. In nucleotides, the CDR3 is TGTGCCAGCAGCCAAGGGGTAGTTGAGACCCAGTACTTC.

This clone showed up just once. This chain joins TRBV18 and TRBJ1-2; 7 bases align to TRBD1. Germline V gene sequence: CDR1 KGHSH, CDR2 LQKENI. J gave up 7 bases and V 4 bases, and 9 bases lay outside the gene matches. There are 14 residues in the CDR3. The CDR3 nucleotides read TGTGCCAGCTCACAGGGACAGTCCCCCGGTGGCTACACCTTC. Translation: CASSQGQSPGGYTF.

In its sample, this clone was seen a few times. CDR3: CSVPVRNEQFF. CDR3 nucleotide sequence: TGCAGCGTTCCCGTGCGCAATGAGCAGTTCTTC. V gene TRBV29-1 combines with J gene TRBJ2-1, with D unresolved. Germline V gene lookup returns CDR1 SQVTM and CDR2 ANQGSEA. The CDR3 totals 11 residues. V was trimmed by 5 bases and J by 6 bases, leaving 8 bases between them.

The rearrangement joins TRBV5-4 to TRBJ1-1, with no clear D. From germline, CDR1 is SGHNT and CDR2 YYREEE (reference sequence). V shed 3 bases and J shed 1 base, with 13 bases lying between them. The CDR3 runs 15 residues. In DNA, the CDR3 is TGTGCCAGCAGCTACCGAGCGGGCTGGAACACTGAAGCTTTCTTT. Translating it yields CASSYRAGWNTEAFF. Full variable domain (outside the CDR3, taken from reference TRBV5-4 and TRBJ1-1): ETGVTQSPTHLIKTRGQQVTLRCSSQSGHNTVSWYQQALGQGPQFIFQYYREEENGRGNFPPRFSGLQFPNYSSELNVNALELDDSALYLCASSYRAGWNTEAFFGQGTRLTVV.